This TCR beta chain was identified during a study of shared clonotypes between healthy human individuals. Study outcomes and limitations: Clonotype sharing across donors was expected to vary with sequencing depth. Limitation of the genetic and exposure-history diversity represented came from the few donors. Clonotypes which were not shared had lower generation probabilities than clonotypes that all four donors shared.

The material for each subset, its genomic DNA, was split evenly across several immunoSEQ plates. The table came from immunoSEQ multiplex PCR; TCRdb's copy has only in-frame clones and leaves some out. The data contain 2,500,000 or so clones, around 93% of them singletons. The germline CDR1 and CDR2 sequences are MDHEN and SYDVKM. Trimming cost V 2 bases and J 5 bases, with 16 bases left between them. The CDR3 spans 16 residues. Concerning this clone: Its antigen is unidentified.

The material sequenced was naive CD4+ T cells from PBMCs. Subset denoted: CD45RA+ positively selected. V usage is TRBV28 and J usage is TRBJ2-1; weak D call: TRBD2 (6 bases). This TCR derives from a man aged 18 to 29 in good health. Some clones in this sample may be carry-over from other donors' samples. In DNA, the CDR3 is TGTGCCAGCAGTTTAGTGTTCGGGAGTGGTCACAATGAGCAGTTCTTC. Translated, it gives CASSLVFGSGHNEQFF.